The TCR beta chain under discussion was sequenced for a study of T cells after yellow fever vaccination. Overall study: Preparation used SMART-Seq v4 Ultra Low Input for the low-cell-number fractions.

TCRdb processed the 5' RACE reads anew with MiXCR; each CDR3 protein has one entry. The repertoire holds hundreds of thousands of distinct CDR3 sequences, with roughly 19% as singletons. This CDR3 spans 9 amino acids. The receptor's source is a man in his thirties or forties who received the YFV17D yellow fever vaccine. The sequencing here drew on PBMCs, taken 15 days after the yellow fever booster vaccination. The gene calls are TRBV21-1 and TRBJ2-3; whether TRBD2, the table's D call, matches the DNA was not checked. TRBV21-1 is assigned pseudogene status. Here the CDR3 DNA reads TGTGCCAGCAGCACCGGGACTCCTTTT. This sequence encodes CASSTGTPF.